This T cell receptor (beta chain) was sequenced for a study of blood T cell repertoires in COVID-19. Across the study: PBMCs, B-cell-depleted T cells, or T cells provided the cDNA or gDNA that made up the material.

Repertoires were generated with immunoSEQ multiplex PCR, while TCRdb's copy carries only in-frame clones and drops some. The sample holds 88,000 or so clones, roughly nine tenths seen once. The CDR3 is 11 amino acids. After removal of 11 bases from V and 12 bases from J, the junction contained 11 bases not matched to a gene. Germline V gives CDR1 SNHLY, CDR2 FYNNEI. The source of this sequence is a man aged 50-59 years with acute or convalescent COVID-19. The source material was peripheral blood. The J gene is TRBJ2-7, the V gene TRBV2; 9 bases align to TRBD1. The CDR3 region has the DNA TGTGCCGGCGGGACAGGGTATGGTCTGTACTTC. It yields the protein CAGGTGYGLYF.